This is a list of T cell receptor beta chains from one sample in a study of blood T cell repertoires in COVID-19. Sequenced by immunoSEQ multiplex PCR; TCRdb stores in-frame clones only, minus some. This sample carries some 130,000 clones, roughly 89% of them seen once, and the ten largest clones take about 17%. The sample comprised peripheral blood. These receptors were obtained from a man aged 50-59 years with active or convalescent COVID-19. Each CDR3 is given with its conserved first and last residue. D genes are given only for firm matches. The size of a clone is reported for some rows only, either as once, few or many, or as a class for expanded clones.

>20|NA|TRBV19|NA|TRBJ2-2
CASSIGRHGGSMRDTGELFF
>15|NA|TRBV11-3|TRBD2|TRBJ2-3
CASSREGGSTDTQYF
>13|NA|TRBV19|TRBD2|TRBJ2-3
CASRAVGGSTQYF
>16|NA|TRBV19|TRBD1|TRBJ2-2
CASSIVSDRVSGELFF
>13|NA|TRBV5-1|NA|TRBJ2-5
CASSWSGKETQYF
>13|NA|TRBV4-1|NA|TRBJ1-2
CASSQDNGFGYTF
>13|NA|TRBV12-3/TRBV12-4|NA|TRBJ1-2
CASSLGQTYGYTF
>17|NA|TRBV6-6|TRBD1|TRBJ1-5
CASSQRWGQEGNQPQHF
>16|few|TRBV5-1|TRBD1|TRBJ2-7
CASSPEGTGGGVEQYF
>15|NA|TRBV28|NA|TRBJ2-2
CASSLFDRNTGELFF
>14|NA|TRBV11-2|NA|TRBJ2-7
CASSLDRVGNEQYF
>14|few|TRBV6-1|TRBD1|TRBJ1-6
CASSDGTGVSPLHF
>13|NA|TRBV27|NA|TRBJ2-3
CASSLFGTYTQYF
>13|few|TRBV30|TRBD1|TRBJ1-3
CAWSRGLGNTIYF
>14|NA|TRBV29-1|NA|TRBJ2-5
CSVEPGQVRETQYF
>16|NA|TRBV19|TRBD2|TRBJ2-2
CASTSGGYSNTGELFF
>15|NA|TRBV3-1/TRBV3-2|NA|TRBJ1-1
CASSQDFMGNTEAFF
>15|NA|TRBV7-8|TRBD1|TRBJ1-5
CASSLAPGGGQPQHF